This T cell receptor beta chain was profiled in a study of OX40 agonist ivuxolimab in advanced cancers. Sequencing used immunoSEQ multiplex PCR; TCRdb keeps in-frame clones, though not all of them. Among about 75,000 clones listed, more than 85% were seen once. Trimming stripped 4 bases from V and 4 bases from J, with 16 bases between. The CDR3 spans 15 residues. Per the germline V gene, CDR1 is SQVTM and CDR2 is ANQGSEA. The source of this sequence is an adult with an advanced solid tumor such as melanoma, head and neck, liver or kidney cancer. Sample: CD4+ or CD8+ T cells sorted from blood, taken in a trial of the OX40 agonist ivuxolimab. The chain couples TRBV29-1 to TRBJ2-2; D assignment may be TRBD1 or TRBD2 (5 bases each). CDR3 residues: CSVAEPGRLTGELFF. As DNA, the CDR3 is TGCAGCGTTGCTGAACCGGGACGACTCACCGGGGAGCTGTTTTTT.